One and the same sample provided the 8 T cell receptor beta chains below, sequenced in a study of OX40 agonist ivuxolimab in advanced cancers. TCRdb's table, derived via immunoSEQ multiplex PCR, lists solely in-frame clones and lacks some. The data show under 80,000 clones, with about 92% seen just once and more than 1.5% held by the top ten. Source: CD4+ or CD8+ T cells sorted from blood, taken in a trial of the OX40 agonist ivuxolimab. Receptor source: an adult with an advanced solid tumor such as melanoma, head and neck, liver or kidney cancer.

The rearrangement uses TRBV28 and TRBJ1-3; the match to TRBD1 covers 7 bases. The V gene's germline CDR1 is MDHEN and CDR2 SYDVKM. V trimming: 6 bases; J trimming: 4 bases; junction bases outside the gene matches: 6. The CDR3 consists of 14 residues. The CDR3: CASSETGFGNTIYF. The CDR3 DNA sequence: TGTGCCAGCAGCGAGACAGGGTTCGGAAACACCATATATTTT. Variable domain in full (rest from reference TRBV28 and TRBJ1-3): DVKVTQSSRYLVKRTGEKVFLECVQDMDHENMFWYRQDPGLGLRLIYFSYDVKMKEKGDIPEGYSVSREKKERFSLILESASTNQTSMYLCASSETGFGNTIYFGEGSWLTVV.

The V and J genes are TRBV7-6 and TRBJ2-7; 8 bases map to TRBD1. This CDR3 contains 13 residues. Looked up from germline, CDR1 is SGHVS and CDR2 is FNYEAQ. V shed 5 bases and J 6 bases; nucleotides not matched to a gene: 6. This chain's CDR3 is CASSQDRVGEQYF. The CDR3 DNA is TGTGCCAGCAGCCAGGACAGGGTGGGCGAGCAGTACTTC.

V usage is TRBV7-8 and J usage is TRBJ1-2; D unresolved. Germline CDR1 reads SGHVS; CDR2 reads FQNEAQ. V lost 1 base and J 6 bases, leaving 12 bases between the germline ends. The length of the CDR3 is 14 residues. This CDR3 is CASSLVMGSDGYTF. In nucleotides, the CDR3 is TGTGCCAGCAGCTTAGTAATGGGAAGCGATGGCTACACCTTC.

V and J are TRBV12-2 and TRBJ2-1; TRBD2 is the table's D call and was not checked against the DNA. TRBV12-2 is a listed pseudogene. CDR3 length: 20 residues. CDR3 residues: CASKPPPVAGAQNTYNEQFF. Written as DNA, the CDR3 is TGTGCAAGTAAACCTCCTCCGGTCGCGGGGGCCCAAAATACCTACAATGAGCAGTTCTTC.

The chain employs TRBV6-1 and TRBJ1-3; 8 bases are shared with TRBD1. V dropped 6 bases and J dropped 16; count of bases not matched to a gene: 14. CDR1 MNHNS and CDR2 SASEGT come from the germline V gene. The CDR3 is 13 amino acids. CDR3 in amino acids: CASRRQGLQLSYF. Written as DNA, the CDR3 is TGTGCCAGCAGAAGACAGGGGCTTCAACTATCGTATTTT.

Written as DNA, the CDR3 is TGTGCCAGCTCACCCTTACTGACAGGGGACAATGAGCAGTTCTTC. Translated, it gives CASSPLLTGDNEQFF. V usage is TRBV18 and J usage is TRBJ2-1; 8 bases agree with TRBD1. Germline V gene data show CDR1 as KGHSH and CDR2 as LQKENI. Trimming took 3 bases from V and 5 from J; bases not matched to a gene: 6. CDR3 size: 15 residues.

This clone was recorded once. The chain is built from TRBV7-2 and TRBJ2-2; D is ambiguous. In germline, CDR1 is SGHTA, CDR2 FQGNSA. Trimming pared 2 bases from V and 6 bases from J, leaving 10 bases between. This CDR3 comprises 14 residues. In nucleotides, the CDR3 is TGTGCCAGCAGCTTACGCCTAGTAGCCGGGGAGCTGTTTTTT. This sequence encodes CASSLRLVAGELFF.

The chain has TRBV11-2 and TRBJ2-7; D possibly corresponds to TRBD2 (5 bases). Trimming removed 2 bases from V and 12 bases from J, with 23 bases in between. The CDR3 has 15 residues. Germline V gene lookup returns CDR1 SGHAT and CDR2 FQNNGV. CDR3 sequence: CASSLYLGGSYRWYF. In nucleotides, the CDR3 is TGTGCCAGCAGCTTATATCTGGGTGGGAGCTACCGGTGGTACTTC.